The sequence of this T cell receptor beta chain was determined in a study of OX40 agonist ivuxolimab in advanced cancers. Unmatched junction bases numbered 3, after V lost 3 bases and J lost 3 bases. CDR3 size: 14 residues. CDR1 and CDR2 (germline): MNHNS, SASEGT. If patients had autoimmune disease history or systemic immunosuppression, they were excluded. Some clones are missing from TCRdb's copy, which holds only in-frame ones; the method was immunoSEQ multiplex PCR. In the table there are tens of thousands of clones, over 80% of which are singletons. The rearrangement links TRBV6-1 to TRBJ2-7; 9 bases fit TRBD1. This receptor was taken from an adult with an advanced solid tumor such as melanoma, head and neck, liver or kidney cancer. Source: CD4+ or CD8+ T cells sorted from blood, taken in a trial of the OX40 agonist ivuxolimab. The CDR3 loop is CASSERTGDYEQYF. In DNA, the CDR3 is TGTGCCAGCAGTGAGCGGACAGGGGACTACGAGCAGTACTTC.